These 8 T cell receptor beta chains originate from one sample sequenced in a study of blood T cells in healthy people across ages. Combining a sample-barcoded 5' primer with a J-beta primer mix, a second PCR ran for roughly 7 to 11 cycles. Each CDR3 protein is one row after TCRdb ran MiXCR on the 5' RACE reads. The sample shows 650,000 to 1,000,000 distinct CDR3 sequences, about half of them seen only once. Source material: blood. The receptors were sampled from a man at least 80 years old in good health.

The CDR3: CSVELSQETQYF. DNA of the CDR3: TGCAGCGTTGAACTTAGCCAAGAGACCCAGTACTTC. The V and J genes are TRBV29-1 and TRBJ2-5; D ambiguous. The CDR3 extends over 12 amino acids. From germline, CDR1 is SQVTM and CDR2 ANQGSEA. The V end was cut by 2 bases, the J end by 1 base, with 5 bases between.

This clonotype appeared a few times. The rearrangement uses TRBV6-2 or TRBV6-3 and TRBJ2-7; D call uncertain. Trimming removed 0 bases at V and 3 bases at J, with 3 bases between. The V gene's germline CDR1 is MNHEY and CDR2 SVGEGT. The CDR3 is 12 amino acids. CDR3 DNA: TGTGCCAGCAGTTACTCGATCTACGAGCAGTACTTC. It yields the protein CASSYSIYEQYF.

This chain joins TRBV6-5 and TRBJ2-7, with D possibly matching TRBD2 (7 bases). The germline gives CDR1 MNHEY, CDR2 SVGAGI. The CDR3 is 15 residues long. V lost 6 bases and J 7 bases, leaving 22 bases between the germline ends. DNA for the CDR3: TGTGCCAGCAGACCAGGGGCGGGGGACTACAATGAGCAGTACTTC. Translated: CASRPGAGDYNEQYF.

Note on this clonotype: Germline and junction disagree at one end, which may indicate a read error. The V call is TRBV5-1, the J call TRBJ2-1; the match to TRBD1 covers 7 bases. The CDR3 length is 14 residues. Looked up from germline, CDR1 is SGHRS and CDR2 is YFSETQ. CDR3 loop: CASSFRQGEETQFF. Written as DNA, the CDR3 is TGCGCTAGCAGCTTTAGGCAGGGGGAAGAGACCCAGTTCTTC.

A note on this clonotype: A much larger clonotype is one base distant, so this may be a read error. The rearrangement joins TRBV10-3 to TRBJ2-1; D remains unclear. From germline, CDR1 is ENHRY and CDR2 SYGVKD. This CDR3 is 12 amino acids long. The CDR3 sequence: CTISSEHNEQFF. DNA of the CDR3: TGTACCATCAGCAGCGAACACAATGAGCAGTTCTTC.

This clonotype was counted between two and nine times. The gene calls are TRBV7-3 and TRBJ2-1, with 9 bases aligning to TRBD2. From germline, CDR1 is SGHTA and CDR2 FQGTGA. This CDR3 region has 14 residues. The V and J ends lost 1 base and 7 bases, in that order; junction bases with no gene match: 2. This chain's CDR3 is CASSLRTSVNEQFF. CDR3 nucleotide sequence: TGTGCCAGCAGCTTAAGGACTAGCGTTAATGAGCAGTTCTTC.

The table lists this clonotype with a few counts. The chain has TRBV20-1 and TRBJ2-5; TRBD2 aligns across 9 bases. CDR3 size: 14 residues. Trimming removed 4 bases from V and 5 bases from J; junction bases left unmatched: 8. The germline V gene has CDR1 DFQATT and CDR2 SNEGSKA (reference sequence). CDR3 protein: CSAKNSGSMETQYF. In DNA form, the CDR3 reads TGCAGTGCTAAAAATAGCGGGAGCATGGAGACCCAGTACTTC.

In this sample, this clonotype turned up a few times. The chain's CDR3 is CASSQEMVQTDYGYTF. The CDR3 coding sequence is TGCGCCAGCAGCCAAGAGATGGTACAGACAGACTATGGCTACACCTTC. The V and J genes are TRBV4-3 and TRBJ1-2; D is possibly TRBD1 (5 bases). Deletions cut 0 bases from V and 3 bases from J, with 14 bases between. The germline V gene has CDR1 LGHNA and CDR2 YSLEER. The CDR3 is 16 amino acids.